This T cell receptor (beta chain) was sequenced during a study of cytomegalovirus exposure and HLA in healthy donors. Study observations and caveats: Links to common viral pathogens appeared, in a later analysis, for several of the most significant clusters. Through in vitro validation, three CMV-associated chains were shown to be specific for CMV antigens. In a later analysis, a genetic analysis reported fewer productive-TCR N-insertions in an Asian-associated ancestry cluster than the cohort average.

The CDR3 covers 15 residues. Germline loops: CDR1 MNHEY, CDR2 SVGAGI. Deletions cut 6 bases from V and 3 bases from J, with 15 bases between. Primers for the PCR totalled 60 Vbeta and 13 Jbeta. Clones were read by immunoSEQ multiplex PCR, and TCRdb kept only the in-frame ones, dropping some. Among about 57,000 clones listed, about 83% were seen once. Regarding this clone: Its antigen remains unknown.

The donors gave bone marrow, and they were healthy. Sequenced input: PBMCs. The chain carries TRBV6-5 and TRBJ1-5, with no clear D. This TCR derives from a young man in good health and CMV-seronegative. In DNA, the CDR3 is TGTGCCAGCAGGGAAAACGGGGTGCCCAATCAGCCCCAGCATTTT. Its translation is CASRENGVPNQPQHF.